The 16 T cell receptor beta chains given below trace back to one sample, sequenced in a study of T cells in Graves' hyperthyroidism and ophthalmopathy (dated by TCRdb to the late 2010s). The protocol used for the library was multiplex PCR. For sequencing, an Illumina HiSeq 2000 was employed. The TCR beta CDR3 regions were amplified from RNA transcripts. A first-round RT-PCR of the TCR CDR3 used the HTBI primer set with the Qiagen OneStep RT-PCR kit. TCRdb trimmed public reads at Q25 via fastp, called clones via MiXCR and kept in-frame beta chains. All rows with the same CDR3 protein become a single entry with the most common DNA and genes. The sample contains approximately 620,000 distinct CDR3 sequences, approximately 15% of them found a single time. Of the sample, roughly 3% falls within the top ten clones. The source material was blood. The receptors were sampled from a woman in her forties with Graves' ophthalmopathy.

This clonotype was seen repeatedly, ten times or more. For the CDR3, the DNA is TGCGCCAGCAGCCGGCAGGGGATCGGCACAGATACGCAGTATTTT. Residues: CASSRQGIGTDTQYF. The genes are TRBV4-1 and TRBJ2-3, with D maybe TRBD1 (6 bases). The germline gives CDR1 MGHRA, CDR2 YSYEKL. The CDR3 is made up of 15 amino acids. Trimming pared 4 bases from V and 1 base from J, leaving 12 bases between.

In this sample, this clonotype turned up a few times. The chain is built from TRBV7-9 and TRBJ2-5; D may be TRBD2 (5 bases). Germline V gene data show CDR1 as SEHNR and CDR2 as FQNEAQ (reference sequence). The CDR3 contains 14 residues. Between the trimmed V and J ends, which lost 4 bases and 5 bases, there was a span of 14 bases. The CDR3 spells CASSSDEGLETQYF. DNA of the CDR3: TGTGCCAGCAGCTCCGACGAGGGATTGGAGACCCAGTACTTC.

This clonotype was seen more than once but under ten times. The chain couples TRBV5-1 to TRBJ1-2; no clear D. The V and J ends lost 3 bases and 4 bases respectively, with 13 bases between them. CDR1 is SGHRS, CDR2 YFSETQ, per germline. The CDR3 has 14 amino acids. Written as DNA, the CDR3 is TGCGCCAGCAGCTACCACGGGGAGGGCTATGGCTACACCTTC. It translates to CASSYHGEGYGYTF.

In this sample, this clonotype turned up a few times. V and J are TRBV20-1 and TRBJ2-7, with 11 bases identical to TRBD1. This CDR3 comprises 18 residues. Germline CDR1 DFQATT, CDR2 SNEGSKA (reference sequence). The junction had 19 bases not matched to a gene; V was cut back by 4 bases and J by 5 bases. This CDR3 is CSATEPVTWGQGEDEQYF. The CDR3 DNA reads TGCAGTGCTACGGAACCAGTAACTTGGGGACAGGGGGAGGACGAGCAGTACTTC.

CDR3 in amino acids: CSAGLNSGDTQYF. As DNA, the CDR3 is TGCAGTGCTGGGCTAAACTCGGGAGATACGCAGTATTTT. J is TRBJ2-3 and V is TRBV20-1; D remains ambiguous. Deletions cut 5 bases from V and 5 bases from J, with 14 bases between. Germline CDR1 is DFQATT and CDR2 is SNEGSKA (reference sequence). The CDR3 runs 13 residues.

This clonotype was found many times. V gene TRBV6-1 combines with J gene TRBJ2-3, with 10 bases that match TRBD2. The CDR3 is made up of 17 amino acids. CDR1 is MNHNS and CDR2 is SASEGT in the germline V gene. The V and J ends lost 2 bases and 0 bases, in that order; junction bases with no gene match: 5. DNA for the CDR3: TGTGCCAGCAGTGAACGACCGGGACTAGCGAGCACAGATACGCAGTATTTT. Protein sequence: CASSERPGLASTDTQYF.

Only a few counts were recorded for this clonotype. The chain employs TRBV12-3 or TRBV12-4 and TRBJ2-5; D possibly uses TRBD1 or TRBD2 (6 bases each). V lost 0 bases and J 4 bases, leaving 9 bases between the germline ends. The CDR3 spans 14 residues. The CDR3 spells CASSLAKGGETQYF. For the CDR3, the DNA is TGTGCCAGCAGTTTAGCTAAGGGGGGAGAGACCCAGTACTTC.

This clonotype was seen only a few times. The CDR3 bases are TGTGCCAGCAGTTTAGCTAGCGGGGGGCCCGAGACCCAGTACTTC. This translates into CASSLASGGPETQYF. V usage is TRBV12-3 or TRBV12-4 and J usage is TRBJ2-5, with TRBD2 identical over 10 bases. CDR3 length: 15 residues. Unmatched junction bases numbered 3, after V lost 0 bases and J lost 5 bases.

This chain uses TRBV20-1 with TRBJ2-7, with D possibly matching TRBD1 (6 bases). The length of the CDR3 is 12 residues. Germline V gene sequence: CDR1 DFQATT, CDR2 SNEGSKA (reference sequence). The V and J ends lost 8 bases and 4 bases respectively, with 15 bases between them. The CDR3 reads CSSETGKYEQYF. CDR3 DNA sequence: TGCAGTTCTGAGACAGGCAAATACGAGCAGTACTTC.

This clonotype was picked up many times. The CDR3 loop is CASSYQQSPQETQYF. The DNA for the CDR3 is TGTGCCAGCAGTTACCAACAGTCACCTCAAGAGACCCAGTACTTC. The chain has TRBV6-6 and TRBJ2-5, with D unclear. From germline, CDR1 is MNHNY and CDR2 SVGAGI (reference sequence). This CDR3 region has 15 residues. Trimming removed 2 bases from V and 2 bases from J, with 12 bases in between.

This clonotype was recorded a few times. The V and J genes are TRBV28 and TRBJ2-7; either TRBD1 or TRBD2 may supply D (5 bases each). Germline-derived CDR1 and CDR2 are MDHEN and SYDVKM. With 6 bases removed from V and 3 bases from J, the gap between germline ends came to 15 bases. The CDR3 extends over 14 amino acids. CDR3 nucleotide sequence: TGTGCCAGCAGCTCCGGGACCGATATCTACGAGCAGTACTTC. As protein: CASSSGTDIYEQYF.

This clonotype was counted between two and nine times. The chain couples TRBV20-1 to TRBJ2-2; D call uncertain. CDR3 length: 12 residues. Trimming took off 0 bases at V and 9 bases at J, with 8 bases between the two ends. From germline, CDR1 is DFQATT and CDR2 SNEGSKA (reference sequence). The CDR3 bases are TGCAGTGCTAGAGACCCTTCTCGGGAGCTGTTTTTT. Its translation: CSARDPSRELFF.

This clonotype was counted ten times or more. The CDR3: CASSLSGRLGPSEAFF. Here the CDR3 DNA reads TGTGCCAGCAGTTTATCGGGGAGACTCGGACCGTCTGAAGCTTTCTTT. The rearrangement links TRBV27 to TRBJ1-1; D not certain. The V gene's germline CDR1 is MNHEY and CDR2 SMNVEV (reference sequence). This CDR3 contains 16 residues. Trimming took 0 bases from V and 6 from J, leaving 17 bases between them.

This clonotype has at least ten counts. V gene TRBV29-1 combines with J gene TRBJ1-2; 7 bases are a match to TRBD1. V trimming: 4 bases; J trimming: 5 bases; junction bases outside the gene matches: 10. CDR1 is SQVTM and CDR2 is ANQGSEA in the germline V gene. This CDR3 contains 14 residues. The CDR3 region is CSVGLLAGGYGYTF. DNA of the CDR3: TGCAGCGTTGGTCTCTTGGCAGGGGGATATGGCTACACCTTC.

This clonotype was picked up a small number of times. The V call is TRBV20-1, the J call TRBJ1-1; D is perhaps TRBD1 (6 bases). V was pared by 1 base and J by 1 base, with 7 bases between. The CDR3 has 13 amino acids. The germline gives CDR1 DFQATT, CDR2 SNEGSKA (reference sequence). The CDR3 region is CSARVQGNTEAFF. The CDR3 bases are TGCAGTGCTAGAGTACAGGGGAACACTGAAGCTTTCTTT.

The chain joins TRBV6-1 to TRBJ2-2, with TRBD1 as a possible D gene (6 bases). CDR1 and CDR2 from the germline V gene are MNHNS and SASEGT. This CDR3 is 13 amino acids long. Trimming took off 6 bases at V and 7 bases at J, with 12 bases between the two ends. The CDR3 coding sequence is TGTGCCAGCAGATCACAGGGTTACGGGGAGCTGTTTTTT. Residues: CASRSQGYGELFF.